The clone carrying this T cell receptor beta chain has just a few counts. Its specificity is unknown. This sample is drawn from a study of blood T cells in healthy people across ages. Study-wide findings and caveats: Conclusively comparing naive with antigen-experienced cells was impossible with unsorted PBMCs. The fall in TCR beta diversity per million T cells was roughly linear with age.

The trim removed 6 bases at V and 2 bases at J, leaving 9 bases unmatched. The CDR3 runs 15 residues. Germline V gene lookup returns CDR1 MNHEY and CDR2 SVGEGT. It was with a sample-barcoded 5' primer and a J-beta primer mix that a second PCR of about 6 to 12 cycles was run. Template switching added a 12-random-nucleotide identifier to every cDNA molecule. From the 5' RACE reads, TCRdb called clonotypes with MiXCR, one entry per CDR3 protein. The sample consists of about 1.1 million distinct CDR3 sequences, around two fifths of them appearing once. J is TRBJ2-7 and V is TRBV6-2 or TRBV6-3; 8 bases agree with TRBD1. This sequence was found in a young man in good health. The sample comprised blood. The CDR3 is CASSPTGALPYEQYF. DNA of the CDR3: TGTGCCAGCAGCCCGACAGGGGCACTTCCCTACGAGCAGTACTTC.